This TCR beta chain derives from a study of blood T cell repertoires in COVID-19. Unmatched junction bases numbered 12, after V lost 6 bases and J lost 5 bases. The CDR3 runs to 15 residues. Germline lookup yields CDR1 LGHDT and CDR2 YNNKEL (reference sequence). Study members were between about 18 and 90 years old and lived in 20 to 30 US regions. Cohorts were determined from participant-reported clinical history. This table comes from immunoSEQ multiplex PCR, and its TCRdb copy is limited to in-frame clones, with some not included. Of about 180,000 clones listed, roughly 85% are singletons. Source material: PBMCs or T cells enriched from blood (not recorded which). V usage is TRBV3-1 (or the pseudogene TRBV3-2) and J usage is TRBJ1-1; 7 bases are shared with TRBD1. The source of this sequence is a man aged 35 to 55 who had recovered from COVID-19. In DNA, the CDR3 is TGTGCCAGCAGTCGAACAGGGGTAAGGCGTACTGAAGCTTTCTTT. This codes for CASSRTGVRRTEAFF.